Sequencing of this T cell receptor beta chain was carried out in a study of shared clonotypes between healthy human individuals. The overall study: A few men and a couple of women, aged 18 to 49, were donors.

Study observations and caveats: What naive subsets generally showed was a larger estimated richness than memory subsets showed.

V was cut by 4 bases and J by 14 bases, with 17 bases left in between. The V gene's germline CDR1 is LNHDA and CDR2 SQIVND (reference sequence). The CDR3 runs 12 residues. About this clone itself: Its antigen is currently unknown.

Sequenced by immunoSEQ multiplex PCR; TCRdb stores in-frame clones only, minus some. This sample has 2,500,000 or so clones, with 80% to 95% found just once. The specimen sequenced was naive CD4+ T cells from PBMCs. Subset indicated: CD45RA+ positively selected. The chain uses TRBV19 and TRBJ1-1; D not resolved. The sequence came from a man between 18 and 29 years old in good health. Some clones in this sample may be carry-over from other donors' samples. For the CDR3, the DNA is TGTGCCAGTAGTACTCCGGACGGCCAAATCTTCTTT. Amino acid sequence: CASSTPDGQIFF.